This T cell receptor (beta chain) originates from a study of T cell changes during pregnancy in multiple sclerosis. This CDR3 region has 16 residues. From germline, CDR1 is MDHEN and CDR2 SYDVKM. About this clone: At one of its ends the junction is not consistent with the germline gene, which may arise from a read error.

Produced via immunoSEQ multiplex PCR; TCRdb's table is partial and in-frame only. Altogether about 50,000 clones are present, around nine tenths being singletons, with the ten largest covering about 0.37%. The source of this sequence is a female donor with multiple sclerosis, enrolled in a pregnancy study. V usage is TRBV28 and J usage is TRBJ2-7; TRBD1 aligns across 7 bases. The sequencing used CD4+ T cells from peripheral blood mononuclear cells, collected before pregnancy. CDR3 loop: CASRRPTTGTPYEQYF. The CDR3 DNA reads as TGTGCCAGCAGACGCCCTACGACAGGGACCCCCTACGAGCAATACTTC.